The entry below gives a single T cell receptor (beta chain) sequence along with its context. Its specificity is not known. The data originate from a study of OX40 agonist ivuxolimab in advanced cancers. Study in general: While on treatment, patients had intravenous ivuxolimab at 0.01 to 10 mg/kg every 2 weeks. Among those treated, three patients had partial responses, one with hepatocellular carcinoma and two with cutaneous melanoma.

The study sampled blood at baseline, cycle 4 day 1, and cycle 7 day 1. The data were produced by immunoSEQ multiplex PCR, yet TCRdb's version contains in-frame clones alone and is incomplete. Of about 52,000 clones listed, 70% to 90% were seen once; the top ten hold 14% to 15%. The V and J ends lost 1 base and 6 bases respectively, with 6 bases between them. The germline V gene has CDR1 LGHNT and CDR2 FRNRAP. The CDR3 spans 12 residues. Notes on the study in general: By week 6 at 0.1 to 3.0 mg/kg, blood CD4+ and CD8+ T cells had expanded clonally.

The chain combines TRBV12-5 with TRBJ1-2; D call uncertain. The material was CD4+ or CD8+ T cells sorted from blood, obtained in a trial of the OX40 agonist ivuxolimab. This sequence was found in an adult with an advanced solid tumor such as melanoma, head and neck, liver or kidney cancer. The CDR3 protein is CASGLGKNGYTF. CDR3 nucleotides: TGTGCTAGTGGTTTGGGAAAAAATGGCTACACCTTC.